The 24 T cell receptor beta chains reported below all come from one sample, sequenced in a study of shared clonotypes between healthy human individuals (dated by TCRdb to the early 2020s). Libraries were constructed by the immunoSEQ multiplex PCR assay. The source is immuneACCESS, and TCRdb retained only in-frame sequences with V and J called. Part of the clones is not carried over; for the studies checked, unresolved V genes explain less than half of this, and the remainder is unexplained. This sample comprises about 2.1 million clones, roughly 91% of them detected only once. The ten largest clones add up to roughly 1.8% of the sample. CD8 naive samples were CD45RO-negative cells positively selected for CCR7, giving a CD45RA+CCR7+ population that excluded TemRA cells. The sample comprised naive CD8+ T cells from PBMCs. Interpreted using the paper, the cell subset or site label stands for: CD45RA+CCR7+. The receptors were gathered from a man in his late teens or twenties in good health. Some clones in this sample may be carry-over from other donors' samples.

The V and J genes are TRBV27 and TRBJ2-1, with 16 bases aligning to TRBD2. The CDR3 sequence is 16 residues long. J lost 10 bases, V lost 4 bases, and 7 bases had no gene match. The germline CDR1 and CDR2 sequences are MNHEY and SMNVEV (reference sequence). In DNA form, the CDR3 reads TGTGCCAGCAGTTCCGGGACTAGCGGGAGGGCATGGGAGCAGTTCTTC. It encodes CASSSGTSGRAWEQFF.

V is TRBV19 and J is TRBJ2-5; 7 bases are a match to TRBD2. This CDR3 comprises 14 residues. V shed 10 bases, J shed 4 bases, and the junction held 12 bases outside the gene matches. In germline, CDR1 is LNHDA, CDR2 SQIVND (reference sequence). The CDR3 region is CATKQWEGRETQYF. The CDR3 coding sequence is TGTGCCACCAAACAGTGGGAGGGCCGAGAGACCCAGTACTTC.

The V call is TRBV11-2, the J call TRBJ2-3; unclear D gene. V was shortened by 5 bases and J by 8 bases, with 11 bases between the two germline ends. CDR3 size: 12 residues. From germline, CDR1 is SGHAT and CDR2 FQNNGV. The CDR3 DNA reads TGTGCCAGCAGCGAGTCGAAGTCTACGCAGTATTTT. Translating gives CASSESKSTQYF.

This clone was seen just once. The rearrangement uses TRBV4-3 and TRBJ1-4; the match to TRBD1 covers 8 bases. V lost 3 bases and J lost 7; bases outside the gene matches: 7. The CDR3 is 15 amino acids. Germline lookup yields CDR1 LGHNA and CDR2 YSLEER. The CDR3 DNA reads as TGCGCCAGCAGCCAGGGACAGGCTCTTTCTGAAAAACTGTTTTTT. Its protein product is CASSQGQALSEKLFF.

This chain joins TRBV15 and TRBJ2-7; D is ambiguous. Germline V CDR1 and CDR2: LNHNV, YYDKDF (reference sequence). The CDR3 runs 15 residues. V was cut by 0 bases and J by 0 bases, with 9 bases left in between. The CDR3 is CATSRDELSSYEQYF. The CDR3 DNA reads TGTGCCACCAGCAGAGATGAGCTGTCCTCCTACGAGCAGTACTTC.

The CDR3 is CASSPTYGANVLTF. CDR3 nucleotides: TGTGCCAGCAGTCCGACCTATGGGGCCAACGTCCTGACTTTC. This chain connects TRBV27 to TRBJ2-6; no reliable D call. The ends were cut back, 5 bases at V and 3 bases at J, with 8 bases in the middle. Looked up from germline, CDR1 is MNHEY and CDR2 is SMNVEV (reference sequence). This CDR3 region has 14 residues.

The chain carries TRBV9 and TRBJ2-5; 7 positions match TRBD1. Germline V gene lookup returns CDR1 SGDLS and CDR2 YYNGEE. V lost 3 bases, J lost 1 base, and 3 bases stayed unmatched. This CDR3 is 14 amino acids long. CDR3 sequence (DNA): TGTGCCAGCAGCGCCCGGACAGGCCAAGAGACCCAGTACTTC. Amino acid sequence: CASSARTGQETQYF.

As DNA, the CDR3 is TGTGCCAGCAGCTTAGATCTGGCCCTTAACTATGGCTACACCTTC. It codes for CASSLDLALNYGYTF. The rearrangement uses TRBV7-9 and TRBJ1-2; D is ambiguous. V shed 1 base and J shed 1 base, with 10 bases lying between them. The CDR3 runs to 15 residues. Germline values: CDR1 SEHNR, CDR2 FQNEAQ (reference sequence).

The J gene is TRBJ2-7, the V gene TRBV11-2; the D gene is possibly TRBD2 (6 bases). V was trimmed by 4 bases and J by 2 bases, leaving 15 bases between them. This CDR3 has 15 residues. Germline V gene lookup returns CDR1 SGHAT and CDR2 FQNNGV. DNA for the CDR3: TGTGCCAGCAGCTCCACGGGGTCTAGCGCCTACGAGCAGTACTTC. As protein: CASSSTGSSAYEQYF.

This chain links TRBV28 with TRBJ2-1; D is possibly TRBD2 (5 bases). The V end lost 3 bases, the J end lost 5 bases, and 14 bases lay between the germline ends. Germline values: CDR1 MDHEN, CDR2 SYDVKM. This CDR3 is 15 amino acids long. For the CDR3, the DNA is TGTGCCAGCAGTTTGTGGGCTAGCCGGAACAATGAGCAGTTCTTC. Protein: CASSLWASRNNEQFF.

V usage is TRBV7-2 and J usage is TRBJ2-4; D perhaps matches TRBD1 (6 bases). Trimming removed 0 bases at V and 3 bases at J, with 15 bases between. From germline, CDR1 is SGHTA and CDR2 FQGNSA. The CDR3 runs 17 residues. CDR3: CASSLAPTTGYKNIQYF. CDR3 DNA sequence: TGTGCCAGCAGCTTAGCCCCAACTACAGGGTACAAAAACATTCAGTACTTC. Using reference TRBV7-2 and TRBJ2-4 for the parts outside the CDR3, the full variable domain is GAGVSQSPSNKVTEKGKDVELRCDPISGHTALYWYRQSLGQGLEFLIYFQGNSAPDKSGLPSDRFSAERTGGSVSTLTIQRTQQEDSAVYLCASSLAPTTGYKNIQYFGAGTRLSVL.

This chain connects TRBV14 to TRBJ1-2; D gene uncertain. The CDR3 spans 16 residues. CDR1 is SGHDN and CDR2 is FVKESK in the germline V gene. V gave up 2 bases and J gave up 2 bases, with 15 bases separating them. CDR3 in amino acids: CASSQLAEGWNYGYTF. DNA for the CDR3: TGTGCCAGCAGCCAATTAGCGGAAGGATGGAACTATGGCTACACCTTC.

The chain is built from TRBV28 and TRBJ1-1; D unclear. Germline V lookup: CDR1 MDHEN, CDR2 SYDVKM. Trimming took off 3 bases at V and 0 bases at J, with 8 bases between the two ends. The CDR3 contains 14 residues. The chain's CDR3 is CASSFREVNTEAFF. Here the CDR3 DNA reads TGTGCCAGCAGTTTCCGGGAGGTGAACACTGAAGCTTTCTTT.

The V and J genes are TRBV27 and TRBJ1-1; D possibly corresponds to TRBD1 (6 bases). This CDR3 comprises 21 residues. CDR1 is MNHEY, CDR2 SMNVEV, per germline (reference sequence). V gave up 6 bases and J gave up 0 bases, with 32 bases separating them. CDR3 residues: CASSQTPGTIPQVKVNTEAFF. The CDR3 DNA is TGTGCCAGCAGCCAGACCCCCGGGACAATCCCCCAAGTGAAGGTGAACACTGAAGCTTTCTTT.

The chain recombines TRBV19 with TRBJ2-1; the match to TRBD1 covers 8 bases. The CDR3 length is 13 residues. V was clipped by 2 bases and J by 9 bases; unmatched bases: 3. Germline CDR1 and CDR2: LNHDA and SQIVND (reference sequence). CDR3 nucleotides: TGTGCCAGTAGTATATCAGGGGGCCCTGAGCAGTTCTTC. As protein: CASSISGGPEQFF.

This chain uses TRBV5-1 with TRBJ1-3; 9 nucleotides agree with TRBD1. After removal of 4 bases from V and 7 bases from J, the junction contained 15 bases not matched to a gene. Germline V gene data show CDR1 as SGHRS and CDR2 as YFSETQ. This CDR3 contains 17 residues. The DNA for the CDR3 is TGCGCCAGCAGCCCGGGACAGGGATCATTCCCGGGGAACACCATATATTTT. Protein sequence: CASSPGQGSFPGNTIYF.

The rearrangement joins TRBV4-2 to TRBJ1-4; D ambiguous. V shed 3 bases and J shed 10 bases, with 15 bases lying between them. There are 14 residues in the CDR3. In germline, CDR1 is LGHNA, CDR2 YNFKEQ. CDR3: CASSQTILGGKLFF. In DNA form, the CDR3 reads TGTGCCAGCAGCCAGACCATACTAGGCGGAAAACTGTTTTTT.

The CDR3 protein is CASSPNKGWNGYTF. CDR3 nucleotides: TGTGCCAGCAGCCCAAACAAGGGGTGGAATGGCTACACCTTC. The rearrangement joins TRBV5-6 to TRBJ1-2; D is perhaps TRBD1 (5 bases). There are 14 residues in the CDR3. Trimming cost V 4 bases and J 6 bases, with 16 bases left between them. The germline gives CDR1 SGHDT, CDR2 YYEEEE.

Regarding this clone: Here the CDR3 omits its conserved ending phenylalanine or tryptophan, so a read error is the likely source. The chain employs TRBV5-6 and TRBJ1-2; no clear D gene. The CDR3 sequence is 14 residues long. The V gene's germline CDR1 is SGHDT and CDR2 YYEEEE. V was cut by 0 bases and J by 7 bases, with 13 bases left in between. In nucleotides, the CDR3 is TGTGCCAGCAGCTTGGGACGGAGCCTTAGTGGCTACACCCTC. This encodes CASSLGRSLSGYTL.

CDR3 nucleotides: TGTGCCAGCAGCTCCCCCCTCACAGGGGTCCCCGGGGAGCTGTTTTTT. This sequence encodes CASSSPLTGVPGELFF. The V and J genes are TRBV7-8 and TRBJ2-2; TRBD1 matches at 7 bases. The CDR3 runs to 16 residues. Germline V CDR1 and CDR2: SGHVS, FQNEAQ. The V gene end was trimmed by 4 bases and the J gene end by 6 bases; junction bases not matched to a gene: 11.

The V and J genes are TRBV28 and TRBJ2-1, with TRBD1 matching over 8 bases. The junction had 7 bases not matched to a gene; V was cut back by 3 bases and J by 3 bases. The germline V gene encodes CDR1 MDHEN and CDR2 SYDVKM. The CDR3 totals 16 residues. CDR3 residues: CASSLSRGRVYNEQFF. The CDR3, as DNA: TGTGCCAGCAGTTTGAGCAGGGGGCGGGTCTACAATGAGCAGTTCTTC.

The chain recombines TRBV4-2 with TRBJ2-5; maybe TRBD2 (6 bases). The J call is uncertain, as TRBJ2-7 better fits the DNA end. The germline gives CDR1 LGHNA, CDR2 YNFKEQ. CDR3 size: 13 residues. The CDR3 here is CASSRMEGYEQYF. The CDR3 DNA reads TGTGCCAGCAGCCGTATGGAGGGTTACGAGCAGTACTTC.

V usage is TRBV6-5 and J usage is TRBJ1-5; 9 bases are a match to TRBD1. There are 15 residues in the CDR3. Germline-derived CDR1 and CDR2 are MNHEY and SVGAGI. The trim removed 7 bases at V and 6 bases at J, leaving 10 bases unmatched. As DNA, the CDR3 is TGTGCCAGCAACCGGGGACAGGGTCTGGCTCAGCCCCAGCATTTT. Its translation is CASNRGQGLAQPQHF.

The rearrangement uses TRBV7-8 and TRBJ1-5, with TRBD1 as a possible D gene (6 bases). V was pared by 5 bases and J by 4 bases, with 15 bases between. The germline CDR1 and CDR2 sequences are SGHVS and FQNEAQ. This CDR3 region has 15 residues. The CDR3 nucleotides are TGTGCCAGCAGCCCCACCCCCGACAGGAATCAGCCCCAGCATTTT. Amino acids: CASSPTPDRNQPQHF.